What follows are 26 T cell receptor beta chains derived from one specimen sequenced in a study of shared clonotypes between healthy human individuals. TCRdb's copy holds only in-frame clones and misses some; the assay was immunoSEQ multiplex PCR. The sample has fewer than 3 million clones, 85% to 95% seen once; the top ten hold 0.37%. Sequenced: naive CD4+ T cells from PBMCs. Documented subset: CD45RA+ positively selected. These receptors all stem from a man younger than 35 in good health. Some clones in this sample may be carry-over from other donors' samples.

V and J are TRBV6-1 and TRBJ2-4; the match to TRBD2 covers 11 bases. The germline V gene has CDR1 MNHNS and CDR2 SASEGT. The CDR3 has 19 residues. The ends lost 2 bases at V and 0 bases at J; junction bases unmatched: 9. The chain's CDR3 is CASSEKQGLAVLAKNIQYF. The CDR3 region has the DNA TGTGCCAGCAGTGAAAAACAGGGACTAGCGGTACTAGCCAAAAACATTCAGTACTTC.

The rearrangement uses TRBV19 and TRBJ1-1; D is unresolved. The V gene lost 4 bases and the J gene lost 1 base, with 13 bases spanning the gap. Germline lookup yields CDR1 LNHDA and CDR2 SQIVND (reference sequence). The CDR3 loop spans 15 amino acids. The CDR3 sequence is CASSTGSDPNTEAFF. CDR3 coding DNA: TGTGCCAGTAGTACTGGTTCTGACCCGAACACTGAAGCTTTCTTT. The full variable domain, its missing parts supplied by reference TRBV19 and TRBJ1-1, is DGGITQSPKYLFRKEGQNVTLSCEQNLNHDAMYWYRQDPGQGLRLIYYSQIVNDFQKGDIAEGYSVSREKKESFPLTVTSAQKNPTAFYLCASSTGSDPNTEAFFGQGTRLTVV.

The chain employs TRBV5-4 and TRBJ1-1; D uncertain. V lost 4 bases, J lost 1 base, and 8 bases lay in between. Looked up from germline, CDR1 is SGHNT and CDR2 is YYREEE (reference sequence). The CDR3 is 13 residues long. The CDR3 is CASSGPANTEAFF. CDR3 nucleotide sequence: TGTGCCAGCAGCGGACCTGCGAACACTGAAGCTTTCTTT. The full variable domain, with the rest looked up from reference TRBV5-4 and TRBJ1-1, is ETGVTQSPTHLIKTRGQQVTLRCSSQSGHNTVSWYQQALGQGPQFIFQYYREEENGRGNFPPRFSGLQFPNYSSELNVNALELDDSALYLCASSGPANTEAFFGQGTRLTVV.

About this clone itself: The sample has other DNA sequences that encode this CDR3 too. The chain recombines TRBV19 with TRBJ2-5, with 12 bases that match TRBD2. The germline V gene encodes CDR1 LNHDA and CDR2 SQIVND (reference sequence). V was pared by 4 bases and J by 2 bases, with 2 bases of the junction left unmatched. The CDR3 loop spans 15 amino acids. CDR3 sequence reads: CASSTLAGGQETQYF. Written as DNA, the CDR3 is TGTGCCAGTAGTACACTAGCGGGAGGACAAGAGACCCAGTACTTC. Filled out from reference TRBV19 and TRBJ2-5, the complete variable domain reads DGGITQSPKYLFRKEGQNVTLSCEQNLNHDAMYWYRQDPGQGLRLIYYSQIVNDFQKGDIAEGYSVSREKKESFPLTVTSAQKNPTAFYLCASSTLAGGQETQYFGPGTRLLVL.

V usage is TRBV7-3 and J usage is TRBJ2-7; 7 bases agree with TRBD1. The germline V gene encodes CDR1 SGHTA and CDR2 FQGTGA. V lost 3 bases, J lost 4 bases, and 9 bases stayed unmatched. The CDR3 has 15 residues. This CDR3 reads CASSFRPVQGYEQYF. In DNA, the CDR3 is TGTGCCAGCAGCTTCCGTCCGGTACAGGGGTACGAGCAGTACTTC.

The chain uses TRBV28 and TRBJ2-5; D may be TRBD1 (5 bases). The germline gives CDR1 MDHEN, CDR2 SYDVKM. The CDR3 spans 14 residues. The V end was cut by 7 bases, the J end by 1 base, with 13 bases between. The CDR3 reads CASTSLGAQETQYF. DNA for the CDR3: TGTGCCAGCACTTCCCTAGGGGCCCAAGAGACCCAGTACTTC. Filled out from reference TRBV28 and TRBJ2-5, the complete variable domain reads DVKVTQSSRYLVKRTGEKVFLECVQDMDHENMFWYRQDPGLGLRLIYFSYDVKMKEKGDIPEGYSVSREKKERFSLILESASTNQTSMYLCASTSLGAQETQYFGPGTRLLVL.

This chain joins TRBV5-1 and TRBJ1-3; 9 nucleotides align to TRBD1. The germline V gene encodes CDR1 SGHRS and CDR2 YFSETQ. Trimming removed 2 bases from V and 4 bases from J; junction bases left unmatched: 7. The CDR3 totals 16 residues. CDR3 in DNA: TGCGCCAGCAGCTTAACTACAGGGGGCGACGGAAACACCATATATTTT. This gives the protein CASSLTTGGDGNTIYF.

V is TRBV27 and J is TRBJ1-3, with D maybe TRBD1 (5 bases). The germline V gene has CDR1 MNHEY and CDR2 SMNVEV (reference sequence). There are 19 residues in the CDR3. Trimming left V 6 bases short and J 0 bases short, with 24 bases between. The CDR3 coding sequence is TGTGCCAGCAGCCCCCGGGGACGGGGGGGTTCCAGCTCTGGAAACACCATATATTTT. Translated: CASSPRGRGGSSSGNTIYF.

The rearrangement joins TRBV27 to TRBJ2-7, with D tentatively TRBD1 (6 bases). Trimming took 6 bases from V and 5 from J, leaving 20 bases between them. The germline V gene has CDR1 MNHEY and CDR2 SMNVEV (reference sequence). The CDR3 extends over 15 amino acids. In DNA, the CDR3 is TGTGCCAGCAGCTTCGGTGGCCTTGGGGGCCACGAGCAGTACTTC. Translated: CASSFGGLGGHEQYF.

The CDR3 region has the DNA TGTGCCAGCAGCTCTGGAACAGCGGGCGAAAAACTGTTTTTT. Its translation is CASSSGTAGEKLFF. This chain connects TRBV5-5 to TRBJ1-4; no clear D gene. The CDR3 has 14 residues. Looked up from germline, CDR1 is SGHKS and CDR2 is YYEKEE (reference sequence). V dropped 3 bases and J dropped 8 bases, with 14 bases sitting between them. Variable domain in full (rest from reference TRBV5-5 and TRBJ1-4): DAGVTQSPTHLIKTRGQQVTLRCSPISGHKSVSWYQQVLGQGPQFIFQYYEKEERGRGNFPDRFSARQFPNYSSELNVNALLLGDSALYLCASSSGTAGEKLFFGSGTQLSVL.

The J gene is TRBJ1-2, the V gene TRBV20-1; D is uncertain. V lost 6 bases, J lost 7 bases, and 12 bases lay in between. This CDR3 spans 11 amino acids. Germline-derived CDR1 and CDR2 are DFQATT and SNEGSKA (reference sequence). The CDR3 bases are TGCAGTGCATTAAGGGTAACTGGCTACACCTTC. Translation: CSALRVTGYTF.

As DNA, the CDR3 is TGTGCCAGCAGCTCCGGGATCACAGATACGCAGTATTTT. As protein: CASSSGITDTQYF. This sequence joins TRBV7-6 and TRBJ2-3, with TRBD2 as a possible D gene (5 bases). The V gene's germline CDR1 is SGHVS and CDR2 FNYEAQ. V shed 4 bases and J shed 2 bases, with 7 bases lying between them. CDR3 length: 13 amino acids.

With respect to this clone: Other DNA sequences of this sample code for an identical CDR3. The chain has TRBV28 and TRBJ1-2; 7 bases fit TRBD1. Per the germline V gene, CDR1 is MDHEN and CDR2 is SYDVKM. V gave up 5 bases and J gave up 2 bases; unmatched junction bases: 5. This CDR3 spans 14 amino acids. Here the CDR3 DNA reads TGTGCCAGCAGTCCCACAGGGGCCAACTATGGCTACACCTTC. Translation: CASSPTGANYGYTF.

J is TRBJ2-5 and V is TRBV7-2, with D possibly being TRBD2 (6 bases). The germline V and J ends were trimmed by 2 bases and 2 bases, with 12 bases remaining between them. Germline V CDR1 and CDR2: SGHTA, FQGNSA. The CDR3 has 15 residues. This chain's CDR3 is CASSLLAGQQETQYF. The CDR3 DNA sequence: TGTGCCAGCAGCTTACTGGCGGGGCAACAAGAGACCCAGTACTTC.

The chain combines TRBV18 with TRBJ1-4; the D is unclear. V gave up 6 bases and J gave up 5 bases, with 7 bases separating them. The V gene's germline CDR1 is KGHSH and CDR2 LQKENI. There are 12 residues in the CDR3. The CDR3 region has the DNA TGTGCCAGCTCCGAGTCGAATGAAAAACTGTTTTTT. Translation: CASSESNEKLFF.

The rearrangement links TRBV18 to TRBJ1-2; the match to TRBD1 covers 7 bases. The CDR3 consists of 14 residues. Germline loops: CDR1 KGHSH, CDR2 LQKENI. After removal of 6 bases from V and 4 bases from J, the junction contained 8 bases not matched to a gene. CDR3 bases: TGTGCCAGCTCCTGGACAGGCACATCCTATGGCTACACCTTC. Amino acid sequence: CASSWTGTSYGYTF.

This rearrangement joins TRBV7-2 to TRBJ2-7; 8 bases map to TRBD1. Looked up from germline, CDR1 is SGHTA and CDR2 is FQGNSA. Germline trimming cut 5 bases from V and 3 bases from J; bases unmatched to any gene: 6. The CDR3 covers 14 residues. DNA for the CDR3: TGTGCCAGCAGCCCGGACAGGGTAGTCTACGAGCAGTACTTC. Translated, it gives CASSPDRVVYEQYF.

The chain links TRBV5-1 to TRBJ1-2; D ambiguous. CDR1 is SGHRS, CDR2 YFSETQ, per germline. The CDR3 consists of 15 residues. V lost 0 bases to trimming and J lost 7 bases, with 16 bases between them. DNA for the CDR3: TGCGCCAGCAGCTTGGGGGCAGGACCACGTGCTGGCTACACCTTC. It encodes CASSLGAGPRAGYTF.

The chain carries TRBV5-1 and TRBJ2-1; no clear D gene. The germline CDR1 and CDR2 sequences are SGHRS and YFSETQ. With 0 bases removed from V and 3 bases from J, the gap between germline ends came to 10 bases. The CDR3 runs 15 residues. The CDR3 loop is CASSLVFGGYNEQFF. The CDR3 DNA sequence: TGCGCCAGCAGCTTGGTTTTTGGTGGCTACAATGAGCAGTTCTTC.

The chain couples TRBV11-2 to TRBJ2-7, with D possibly matching TRBD2 (8 bases). V lost 5 bases to trimming and J lost 2 bases, with 19 bases between them. The germline V gene has CDR1 SGHAT and CDR2 FQNNGV. The CDR3 is 16 residues long. CDR3 loop: CASSPLAGQTPYEQYF. As DNA, the CDR3 is TGTGCCAGCAGCCCATTAGCGGGACAGACCCCCTACGAGCAGTACTTC.

V gene TRBV28 combines with J gene TRBJ1-2, with D unresolved. The V gene's germline CDR1 is MDHEN and CDR2 SYDVKM. The CDR3 covers 12 residues. With 7 bases removed from V and 4 bases from J, the gap between germline ends came to 10 bases. As DNA, the CDR3 is TGTGCCAGCACAGAAGGTGGCTATGGCTACACCTTC. This translates into CASTEGGYGYTF.

With regard to this clone: Other DNA sequences within the sample encode an identical CDR3. The chain combines TRBV7-2 with TRBJ1-1; unclear D gene. The CDR3 extends over 14 amino acids. Germline loops: CDR1 SGHTA, CDR2 FQGNSA. V lost 1 base to trimming and J lost 5 bases, with 11 bases between them. The CDR3 coding sequence is TGTGCCAGCAGCTTAGGGAGGGAGGGAACTGAAGCTTTCTTT. It codes for CASSLGREGTEAFF.

The chain combines TRBV28 with TRBJ1-5, with a weak D call TRBD1 (5 bases). CDR1 and CDR2 (germline): MDHEN, SYDVKM. The V end lost 4 bases, the J end lost 3 bases, and 7 bases lay between the germline ends. The CDR3 contains 13 residues. CDR3 amino acids: CASSSGYNQPQHF. For the CDR3, the DNA is TGTGCCAGCAGTTCAGGGTACAATCAGCCCCAGCATTTT.

In this sample, this clone turned up once. V and J are TRBV6-6 and TRBJ2-7; 7 bases are a match to TRBD1. J was trimmed by 6 bases and V by 6 bases; bases with no gene match: 17. Germline CDR1 MNHNY, CDR2 SVGAGI (reference sequence). The CDR3 covers 16 residues. This CDR3 is CASSLPLTRPGGEQYF. CDR3 bases: TGTGCCAGCAGCCTTCCTCTGACCAGACCAGGGGGCGAGCAGTACTTC.

The J gene is TRBJ2-1, the V gene TRBV5-6, with D unclear. The germline V and J ends were trimmed by 1 base and 4 bases, with 9 bases remaining between them. CDR3 length: 14 residues. Germline CDR1 SGHDT, CDR2 YYEEEE. CDR3 sequence reads: CASSLRSLYNEQFF. For the CDR3, the DNA is TGTGCCAGCAGCTTGAGGTCTTTATACAATGAGCAGTTCTTC.

The chain is built from TRBV5-1 and TRBJ1-4; D might be TRBD1 (5 bases). The CDR3 spans 15 residues. Germline V lookup: CDR1 SGHRS, CDR2 YFSETQ. The V end lost 4 bases, the J end lost 5 bases, and 15 bases lay between the germline ends. The CDR3 nucleotides read TGCGCCAGCAGCCATGGCGGGGCCAAGAATGAAAAACTGTTTTTT. Translating gives CASSHGGAKNEKLFF.